These 15 T cell receptor beta chains were sequenced from one sample in a study of T cells in Graves' hyperthyroidism and ophthalmopathy. The investigators amplified TCR beta CDR3 regions from RNA transcripts. First-round RT-PCR of the TCR CDR3 relied on the HTBI primer set. Each CDR3 protein gets one entry after TCRdb re-called the multiplex PCR reads with MiXCR. The table has 400,000 or so distinct CDR3 sequences, over 12% seen once. The sequencing input was blood. Source of these receptors: a man aged 50 to 60 with Graves' ophthalmopathy.

With regard to this clonotype: Just one base apart from a much larger clone, this may be a read error. V is TRBV12-5 and J is TRBJ2-1; D is unresolved. CDR3 length equals 14 residues. Germline-derived CDR1 and CDR2 are LGHNT and FRNRAP. CDR3 in amino acids: CASGLNSSYNGQFF. CDR3 coding DNA: TGTGCTAGTGGTCTAAATAGCTCCTACAATGGGCAGTTCTTC.

This clonotype showed up just a few times. The chain recombines TRBV19 with TRBJ2-1; D call uncertain. V was clipped by 7 bases and J by 8 bases, with 12 bases between them. The CDR3 is 12 amino acids. From germline, CDR1 is LNHDA and CDR2 SQIVND (reference sequence). The CDR3 bases are TGTGCCAGTATGAGGTCCCGAGATGAGCAGTTCTTC. Its translation is CASMRSRDEQFF.

This clonotype occurred many times. J is TRBJ2-7 and V is TRBV6-1; tentative D call: TRBD1 (5 bases). The CDR3 extends over 15 amino acids. V shed 6 bases and J shed 6 bases, with 21 bases lying between them. Germline CDR1 and CDR2: MNHNS and SASEGT. CDR3 amino acids: CASRPGHLGDREQYF. CDR3 nucleotides: TGTGCCAGCAGACCAGGACATTTAGGGGATCGCGAGCAGTACTTC.

This clonotype has ten or more counts. V usage is TRBV30 and J usage is TRBJ2-1; D is possibly TRBD2 (6 bases). Germline V gene sequence: CDR1 GTSNPN, CDR2 SVGIG (reference sequence). This CDR3 spans 13 amino acids. V shed 7 bases and J shed 4 bases, with 14 bases lying between them. This chain's CDR3 is CAYTGLLYNEQFF. CDR3 DNA sequence: TGTGCCTACACGGGACTTCTATACAATGAGCAGTTCTTC. The whole variable domain, filled in from reference TRBV30 and TRBJ2-1, reads SQTIHQWPATLVQPVGSPLSLECTVEGTSNPNLYWYRQAAGRGLQLLFYSVGIGQISSEVPQNLSASRPQDRQFILSSKKLLLSDSGFYLCAYTGLLYNEQFFGPGTRLTVL.

In its sample, this clonotype was seen many times. In nucleotides, the CDR3 is TGTGCCAGCAGTTTCCGACCTACAGGGAGGGGGAGTTACTCACCCCTCCACTTT. It codes for CASSFRPTGRGSYSPLHF. This chain joins TRBV12-3 or TRBV12-4 and TRBJ1-6; D is possibly TRBD1 (6 bases). V was cut by 3 bases and J by 10 bases, with 25 bases left in between. CDR3 length: 18 residues.

This clonotype occurred a few times. The chain combines TRBV5-6 with TRBJ1-2; 7 nucleotides match TRBD1. The CDR3 sequence is 15 residues long. After removal of 0 bases from V and 4 bases from J, the junction contained 6 bases not matched to a gene. Germline CDR1 and CDR2: SGHDT and YYEEEE. CDR3 sequence: CASSLEEGAGYGYTF. CDR3 DNA: TGTGCCAGCAGCTTGGAGGAGGGGGCGGGCTATGGCTACACCTTC.

This clonotype showed up just a few times. This chain joins TRBV10-3 and TRBJ2-1; 7 bases agree with TRBD2. Looked up from germline, CDR1 is ENHRY and CDR2 is SYGVKD. The CDR3 has 14 amino acids. After removal of 0 bases from V and 7 bases from J, the junction contained 3 bases not matched to a gene. CDR3 nucleotide sequence: TGTGCCATCAGTGAGTCGGGGCGGGAGAATGAGCAGTTCTTC. This encodes CAISESGRENEQFF.

This clonotype was counted between two and nine times. The chain uses TRBV7-9 and TRBJ2-1; D is ambiguous. Deletions cut 1 base from V and 4 bases from J, with 11 bases between. The CDR3 length is 15 residues. Germline V gene lookup returns CDR1 SEHNR and CDR2 FQNEAQ (reference sequence). As DNA, the CDR3 is TGTGCCAGCAGCTTAGGGGGTGATCCGTACAATGAGCAGTTCTTC. Translated, it gives CASSLGGDPYNEQFF. The full variable domain, rest sourced from reference TRBV7-9 and TRBJ2-1, is DTGVSQNPRHKITKRGQNVTFRCDPISEHNRLYWYRQTLGQGPEFLTYFQNEAQLEKSRLLSDRFSAERPKGSFSTLEIQRTEQGDSAMYLCASSLGGDPYNEQFFGPGTRLTVL.

This clonotype was seen a few times. The rearrangement joins TRBV29-1 to TRBJ2-1; 8 bases match TRBD1. With 3 bases clipped from V and 0 bases from J, the junction kept 16 bases outside the gene matches. Looked up from germline, CDR1 is SQVTM and CDR2 is ANQGSEA. The CDR3 covers 19 residues. The CDR3 nucleotides are TGCAGCGTTGATGTGCAGGGGGCCGCAACTAGACGCTCCTACAATGAGCAGTTCTTC. This gives the protein CSVDVQGAATRRSYNEQFF.

This clonotype occurred many times. The V call is TRBV30, the J call TRBJ2-5, with D possibly being TRBD2 (6 bases). In germline, CDR1 is GTSNPN, CDR2 SVGIG (reference sequence). V was cut by 4 bases and J by 4 bases, with 16 bases left in between. This CDR3 spans 14 amino acids. The CDR3 nucleotides are TGTGCCTGGACAGATCCGGGACTGCGAGAGACCCAGTACTTC. Translation: CAWTDPGLRETQYF.

J is TRBJ2-1 and V is TRBV20-1; the D is unclear. CDR1 is DFQATT, CDR2 SNEGSKA, per germline (reference sequence). This CDR3 region has 16 residues. Trimming removed 0 bases from V and 0 bases from J, with 12 bases in between. The chain's CDR3 is CSARDNPWSSYNEQFF. CDR3 nucleotides: TGCAGTGCTAGAGATAACCCATGGAGCTCCTACAATGAGCAGTTCTTC.

This clonotype was observed at least ten times. The rearrangement joins TRBV12-3 or TRBV12-4 to TRBJ1-5; the D gene is possibly TRBD1 (5 bases). V dropped 2 bases and J dropped 2 bases, with 10 bases sitting between them. This CDR3 has 15 residues. CDR3 DNA: TGTGCCAGCAGTTTACTGGGGGATGGCAATCAGCCCCAGCATTTT. This translates into CASSLLGDGNQPQHF.

DNA of the CDR3: TGTGCCAGCAGTTATAACACCTACGAGCAGTACTTC. Its translation is CASSYNTYEQYF. This chain joins TRBV12-3 or TRBV12-4 and TRBJ2-7, with D hard to call. Trimming took 4 bases from V and 2 from J, leaving 6 bases between them. This CDR3 is built from 12 residues.

In regard to this clonotype: This may be a read error: a much more frequent sequence differs by one nucleotide. This chain links TRBV20-1 with TRBJ2-1, with 16 bases identical to TRBD2. The CDR3 has 16 amino acids. Germline V gives CDR1 DFQATT, CDR2 SNEGSKA (reference sequence). In DNA form, the CDR3 reads TGCAGTGCTAGCCCGGGACTAGCGGGAGGGCGCTATGAGCAGCTCTTC. This codes for CSASPGLAGGRYEQLF.

There are many counts of this clonotype. The chain uses TRBV3-1 and TRBJ2-7, with TRBD1 matching over 7 bases. Germline CDR1 and CDR2: LGHDT and YNNKEL (reference sequence). Trimming at V came to 3 bases and at J to 5 bases, leaving 7 bases not matched to a gene. The CDR3 consists of 14 residues. The CDR3 DNA follows: TGTGCCAGCAGCCACCCCCACAGGGGCCACGAGCAGTACTTC. This translates into CASSHPHRGHEQYF.